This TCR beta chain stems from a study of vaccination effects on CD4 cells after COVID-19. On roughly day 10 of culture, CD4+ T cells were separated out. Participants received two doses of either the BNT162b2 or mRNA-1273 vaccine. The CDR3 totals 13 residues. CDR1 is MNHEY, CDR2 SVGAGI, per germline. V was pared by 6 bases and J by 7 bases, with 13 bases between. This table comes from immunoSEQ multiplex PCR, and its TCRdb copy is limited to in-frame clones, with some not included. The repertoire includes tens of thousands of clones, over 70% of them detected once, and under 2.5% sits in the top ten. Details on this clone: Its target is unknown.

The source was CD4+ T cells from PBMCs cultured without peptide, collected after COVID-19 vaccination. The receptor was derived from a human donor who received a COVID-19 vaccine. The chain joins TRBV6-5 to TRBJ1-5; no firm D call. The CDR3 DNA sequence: TGTGCCAGCAGGGAGGACGCAACCCAGCCCCAGCATTTT. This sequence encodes CASREDATQPQHF.